This T cell receptor beta chain was captured in a study of control samples from healthy donors and cancer patients. This clone was recorded only once. Germline values: CDR1 MNHNY, CDR2 SVGAGI (reference sequence). The CDR3 has 13 residues. Losses at the gene ends were 6 bases for V and 8 bases for J; bases not matched to a gene: 4. Sequencing was performed with immunoSEQ multiplex PCR; in TCRdb, only in-frame clones are kept and a portion is missing. The sample shows around 100,000 clones, 88% of them seen only once. The genes are TRBV6-6 and TRBJ1-4; 9 bases agree with TRBD1. This TCR derives from a woman in her 70s in good health. The material sequenced was blood. CDR3 DNA: TGTGCCAGCAGGACAGGGGGAGGGGAAAAACTGTTTTTT. Translated, it gives CASRTGGGEKLFF.